This T cell receptor (beta chain) is drawn from a study of T cells in Graves' hyperthyroidism and ophthalmopathy. Broader study findings: Ophthalmopathy and stable hyperthyroidism were told apart by a 13 V-J model. Among thyroid clonotypes expanded above 0.001, most also appeared in blood.

As concerns this clonotype: Its antigen is as yet unknown.

CDR3 length: 13 residues. Trimming pared 5 bases from V and 0 bases from J, leaving 7 bases between. Germline V lookup: CDR1 MNHEY, CDR2 SVGAGI. Amplification of TCR beta CDR3 regions used RNA as the template. Researchers ran a first-round RT-PCR on the TCR CDR3 using the HTBI primer set. TCRdb re-called the multiplex PCR reads through MiXCR, storing one row per CDR3 protein. The sample contains hundreds of thousands of distinct CDR3 sequences, roughly 37% of which appear only once. Patients with uncontrolled infections, other autoimmune diseases, pregnancy or lactation were excluded. The diagnoses drew upon clinical symptoms, serum thyroxine and TRAb, thyroid ultrasound and orbital computed tomography.

The rearrangement uses TRBV6-5 and TRBJ1-2; D may be TRBD1 (5 bases). Source material: blood. The TCR originated in a young man with Graves' hyperthyroidism. CDR3 nucleotides: TGTGCCAGCAGTGGGACTACTAACTATGGCTACACCTTC. Its translation: CASSGTTNYGYTF.